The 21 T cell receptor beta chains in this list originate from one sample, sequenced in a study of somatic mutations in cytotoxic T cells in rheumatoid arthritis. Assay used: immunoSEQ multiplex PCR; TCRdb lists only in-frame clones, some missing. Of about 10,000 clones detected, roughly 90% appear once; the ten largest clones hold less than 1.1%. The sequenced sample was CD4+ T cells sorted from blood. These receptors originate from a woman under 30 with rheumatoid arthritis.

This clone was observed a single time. The CDR3 bases are TGTGCCTGGAGTGTAGAGGTCGGGGGGGGCCGAGTTAGCACAGATACGCAGTATTTT. Translation gives CAWSVEVGGGRVSTDTQYF. The chain links TRBV30 to TRBJ2-3, with 8 nucleotides matching TRBD2. The CDR3 sequence is 19 residues long. Trimming removed 0 bases from V and 0 bases from J; junction bases left unmatched: 14. Looked up from germline, CDR1 is GTSNPN and CDR2 is SVGIG (reference sequence).

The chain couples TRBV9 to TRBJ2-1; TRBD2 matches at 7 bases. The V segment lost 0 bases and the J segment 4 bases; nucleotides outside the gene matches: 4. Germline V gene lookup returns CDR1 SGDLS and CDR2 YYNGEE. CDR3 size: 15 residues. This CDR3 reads CASSVDPSGYNEQFF. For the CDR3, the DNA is TGTGCCAGCAGCGTAGACCCTAGCGGTTACAATGAGCAGTTCTTC.

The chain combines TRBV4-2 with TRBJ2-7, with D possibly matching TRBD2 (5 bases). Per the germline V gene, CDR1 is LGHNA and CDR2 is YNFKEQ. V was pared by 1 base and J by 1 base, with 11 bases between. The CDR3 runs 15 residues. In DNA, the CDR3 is TGTGCCAGCAGCCAAGCGGGGTCCGATTCCTACGAGCAGTACTTC. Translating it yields CASSQAGSDSYEQYF.

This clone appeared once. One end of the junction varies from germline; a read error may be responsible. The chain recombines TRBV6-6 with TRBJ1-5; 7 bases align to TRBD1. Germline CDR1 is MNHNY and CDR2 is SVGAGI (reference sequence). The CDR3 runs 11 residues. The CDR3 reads CASSPETGWVF. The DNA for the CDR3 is TGTGCCAGCAGTCCCGAGACAGGGTGGGTTTTT.

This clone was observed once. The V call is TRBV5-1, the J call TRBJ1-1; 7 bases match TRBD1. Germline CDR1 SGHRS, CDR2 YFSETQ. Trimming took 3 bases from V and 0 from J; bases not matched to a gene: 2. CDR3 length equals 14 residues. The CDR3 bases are TGCGCCAGCAGCTCAACAGGGGTGAACACTGAAGCTTTCTTT. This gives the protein CASSSTGVNTEAFF.

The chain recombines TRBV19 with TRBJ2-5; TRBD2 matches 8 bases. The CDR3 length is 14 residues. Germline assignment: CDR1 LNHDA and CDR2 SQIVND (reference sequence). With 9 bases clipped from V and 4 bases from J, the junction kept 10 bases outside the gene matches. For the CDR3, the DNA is TGTGCCAGCCGGGGGGGCAGTCTCCTAGAGACCCAGTACTTC. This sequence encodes CASRGGSLLETQYF.

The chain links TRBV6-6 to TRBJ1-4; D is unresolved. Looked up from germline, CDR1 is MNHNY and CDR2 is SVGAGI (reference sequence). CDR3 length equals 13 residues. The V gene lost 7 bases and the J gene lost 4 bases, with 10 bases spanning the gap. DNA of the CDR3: TGTGCCAGCACCGGGTCGGGTAATGAAAAACTGTTTTTT. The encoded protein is CASTGSGNEKLFF.

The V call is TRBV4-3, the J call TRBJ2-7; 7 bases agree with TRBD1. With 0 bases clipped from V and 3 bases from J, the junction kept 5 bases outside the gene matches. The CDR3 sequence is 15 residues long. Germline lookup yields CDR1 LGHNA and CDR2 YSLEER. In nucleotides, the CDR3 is TGCGCCAGCAGCCAAGAGGGACAGTCTATCTACGAGCAGTACTTC. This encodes CASSQEGQSIYEQYF.

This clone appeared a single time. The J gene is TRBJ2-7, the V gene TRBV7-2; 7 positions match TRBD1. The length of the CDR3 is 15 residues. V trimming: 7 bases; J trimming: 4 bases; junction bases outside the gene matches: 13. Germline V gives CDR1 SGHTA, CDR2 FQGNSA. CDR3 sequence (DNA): TGTGCCAGCACCCGGGGACAGTCTGCCCCTTACGAGCAGTACTTC. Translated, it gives CASTRGQSAPYEQYF.

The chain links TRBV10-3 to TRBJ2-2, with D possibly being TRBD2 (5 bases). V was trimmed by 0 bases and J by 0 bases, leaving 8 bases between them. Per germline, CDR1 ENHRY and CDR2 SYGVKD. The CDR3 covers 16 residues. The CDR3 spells CAISESRATNTGELFF. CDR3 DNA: TGTGCCATCAGTGAGTCGAGGGCAACGAACACCGGGGAGCTGTTTTTT.

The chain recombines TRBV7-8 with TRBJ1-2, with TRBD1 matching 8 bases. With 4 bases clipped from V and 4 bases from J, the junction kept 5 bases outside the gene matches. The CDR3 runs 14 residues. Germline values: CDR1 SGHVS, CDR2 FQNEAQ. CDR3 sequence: CASSYGQGLYGYTF. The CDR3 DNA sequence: TGTGCCAGCAGCTACGGACAGGGTCTCTATGGCTACACCTTC. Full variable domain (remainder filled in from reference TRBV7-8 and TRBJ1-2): GAGVSQSPRYKVAKRGQDVALRCDPISGHVSLFWYQQALGQGPEFLTYFQNEAQLDKSGLPSDRFFAERPEGSVSTLKIQRTQQEDSAVYLCASSYGQGLYGYTFGSGTRLTVV.

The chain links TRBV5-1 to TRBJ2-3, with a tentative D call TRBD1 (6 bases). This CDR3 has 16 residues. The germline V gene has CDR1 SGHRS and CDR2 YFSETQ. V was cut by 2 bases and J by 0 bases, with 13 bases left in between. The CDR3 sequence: CASSFPGTFSTDTQYF. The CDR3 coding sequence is TGCGCCAGCAGCTTCCCCGGGACATTTAGCACAGATACGCAGTATTTT.

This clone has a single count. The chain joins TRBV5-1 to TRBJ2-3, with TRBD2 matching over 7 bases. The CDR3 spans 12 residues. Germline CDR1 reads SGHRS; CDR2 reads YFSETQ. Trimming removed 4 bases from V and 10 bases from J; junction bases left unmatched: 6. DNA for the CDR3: TGCGCCAGCAGCCCCTCGGGGGGTTCGCAGTATTTT. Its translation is CASSPSGGSQYF.

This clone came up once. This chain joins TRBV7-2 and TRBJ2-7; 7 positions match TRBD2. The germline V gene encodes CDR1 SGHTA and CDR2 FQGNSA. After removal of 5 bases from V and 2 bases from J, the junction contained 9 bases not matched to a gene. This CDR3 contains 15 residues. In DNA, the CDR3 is TGTGCCAGCAGCCTAGTATCTAGCGGTCCCTACGAGCAGTACTTC. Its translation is CASSLVSSGPYEQYF.

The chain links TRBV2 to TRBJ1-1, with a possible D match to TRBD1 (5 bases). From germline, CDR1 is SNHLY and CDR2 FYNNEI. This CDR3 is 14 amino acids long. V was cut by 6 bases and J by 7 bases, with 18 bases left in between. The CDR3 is CASSSQGVGDEAFF. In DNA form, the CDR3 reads TGTGCCAGCAGCTCGCAAGGGGTTGGGGATGAAGCTTTCTTT.

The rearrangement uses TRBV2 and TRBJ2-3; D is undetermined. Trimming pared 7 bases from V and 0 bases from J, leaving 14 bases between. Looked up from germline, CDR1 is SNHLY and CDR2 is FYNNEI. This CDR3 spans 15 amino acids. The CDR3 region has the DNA TGTGCCAGCACTTTATTCCAAGCTAGCACAGATACGCAGTATTTT. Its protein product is CASTLFQASTDTQYF. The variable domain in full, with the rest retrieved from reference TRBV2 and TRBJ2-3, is EPEVTQTPSHQVTQMGQEVILRCVPISNHLYFYWYRQILGQKVEFLVSFYNNEISEKSEIFDDQFSVERPDGSNFTLKIRSTKLEDSAMYFCASTLFQASTDTQYFGPGTRLTVL.

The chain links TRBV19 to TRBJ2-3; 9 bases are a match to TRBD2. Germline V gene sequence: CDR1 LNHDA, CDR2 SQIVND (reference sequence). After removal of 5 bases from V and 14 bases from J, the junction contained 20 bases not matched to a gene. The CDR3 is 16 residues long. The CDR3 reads CASSAGIGGRAQIPYF. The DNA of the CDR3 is TGTGCCAGTAGTGCAGGAATCGGCGGGAGGGCCCAGATTCCGTATTTT.

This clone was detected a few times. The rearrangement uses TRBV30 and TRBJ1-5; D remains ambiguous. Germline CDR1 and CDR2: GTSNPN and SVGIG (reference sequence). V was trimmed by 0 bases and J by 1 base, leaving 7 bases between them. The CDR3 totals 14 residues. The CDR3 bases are TGTGCCTGGAGTGTACTCGGGAGCAATCAGCCCCAGCATTTT. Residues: CAWSVLGSNQPQHF.

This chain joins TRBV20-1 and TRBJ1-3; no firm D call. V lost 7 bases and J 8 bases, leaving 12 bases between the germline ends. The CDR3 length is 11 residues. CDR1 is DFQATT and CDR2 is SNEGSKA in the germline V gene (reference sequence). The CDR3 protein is CSVSKGDTIYF. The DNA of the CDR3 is TGCAGTGTTAGTAAGGGAGACACCATATATTTT.

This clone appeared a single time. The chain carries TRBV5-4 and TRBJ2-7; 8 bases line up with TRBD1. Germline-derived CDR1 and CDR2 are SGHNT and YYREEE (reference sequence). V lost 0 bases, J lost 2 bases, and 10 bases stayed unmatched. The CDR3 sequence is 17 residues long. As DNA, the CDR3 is TGTGCCAGCAGCTTGGCATACTCCGGGACAGGTACCTACGAGCAGTACTTC. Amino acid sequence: CASSLAYSGTGTYEQYF. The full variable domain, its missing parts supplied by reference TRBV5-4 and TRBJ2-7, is ETGVTQSPTHLIKTRGQQVTLRCSSQSGHNTVSWYQQALGQGPQFIFQYYREEENGRGNFPPRFSGLQFPNYSSELNVNALELDDSALYLCASSLAYSGTGTYEQYFGPGTRLTVT.

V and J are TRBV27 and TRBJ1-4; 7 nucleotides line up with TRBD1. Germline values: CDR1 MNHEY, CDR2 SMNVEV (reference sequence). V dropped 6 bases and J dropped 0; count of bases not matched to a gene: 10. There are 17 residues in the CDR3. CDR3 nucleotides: TGTGCCAGCAGCGGAGAGAGAGGGACAGCAACTAATGAAAAACTGTTTTTT. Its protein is CASSGERGTATNEKLFF.